Listed below are T cell receptor beta chains from one sample, sequenced in a study of T cells in Graves' hyperthyroidism and ophthalmopathy. One entry per CDR3 protein, called by TCRdb with MiXCR from the multiplex PCR reads. The sample consists of fewer than 900,000 distinct CDR3 sequences, 16% of them appearing once. The sequencing sample was made of blood. Receptors were obtained from a man aged 18 to 29 with Graves' hyperthyroidism. CDR3s include the opening cysteine and the closing phenylalanine or tryptophan. Each record gives: clone size, D gene, V gene, J gene, CDR3 DNA, CDR3 protein. The D gene is left open where the match is weak. Expanded clones are given a class, and other clones once, few, many or no size at all.

>many|TRBD2|TRBV2|TRBJ2-1
TGTGCCAGCAGTGAAAGGCTAGCGGTGTACAATGAGCAGTTCTTC
CASSERLAVYNEQFF
>many|-|TRBV18|TRBJ1-1
TGTGCCAGCTCATCTTCCGGAATGAACACTGAAGCTTTCTTT
CASSSSGMNTEAFF
>many|-|TRBV6-5|TRBJ2-7
TGTGCCAGCAGTTACGATTCAGGGGCCGGGTCCGACCTCCCTCACGAGCAGTACTTC
CASSYDSGAGSDLPHEQYF
>many|-|TRBV6-1|TRBJ2-7
TGTGCCAGCACCTTCGGCGGGATAAATTACGAGCAGTACTTC
CASTFGGINYEQYF
>many|-|TRBV30|TRBJ1-1
TGTGCCTGGACCTGGGGTTGGGGCACTGAAGCTTTCTTT
CAWTWGWGTEAFF
>-|TRBD2|TRBV20-1|TRBJ2-1
TGCAGGCCCTCGAGAGCTAGCGGGAACCTCAATGAGCAGTTCTTC
CRPSRASGNLNEQFF
>-|TRBD2|TRBV18|TRBJ2-6
TGTGCCAGCTCACCACGGAGGGGACTAGCGGGAGATGGAGGGGCCAACGTCCTGACTTTC
CASSPRRGLAGDGGANVLTF
>-|-|TRBV4-3|TRBJ2-1
TGCGCCAGCAGCCAAAACGGGGGCTTGGATGAGCAGTTCTTC
CASSQNGGLDEQFF
>many|-|TRBV5-1|TRBJ2-7
TGCGCCAGCAGCTTCAACGGCCGCAGGGGAGAGCAGTACTTC
CASSFNGRRGEQYF
>few|TRBD2|TRBV7-9|TRBJ2-1
TGTGCCAGCAGCTTAGGAGGACTAGCGGGAGATCGAGGCAATGAGCAGTTCTTC
CASSLGGLAGDRGNEQFF
>-|TRBD2|TRBV20-1|TRBJ2-7
TGCAGTGCTAGACTAGCGGAGTTCTACGAGCAGTACTTC
CSARLAEFYEQYF
>-|-|TRBV7-9|TRBJ1-6
TGTGCCAGCAGCACCCACAGGGATAACAATTCACCCCTCCACTTT
CASSTHRDNNSPLHF
>many|-|TRBV20-1|TRBJ2-7
TGCAGTGCTGGAGATCCGAACAAGGGGCAGTACTTC
CSAGDPNKGQYF
>many|TRBD2|TRBV28|TRBJ2-1
TGTGCCAGCGGATCTAGCGGGTCGTACAATGAGCAGTTCTTC
CASGSSGSYNEQFF
>-|TRBD1|TRBV7-3|TRBJ1-1
TGTACCAGCAGTGCAGGGGGGAACACTGAAGCTTTCTTT
CTSSAGGNTEAFF
>-|-|TRBV3-1|TRBJ1-4
TGTGCCAGCAGCCAAGATGGGCCGACAACTAATGAAAAACTGTTTTTT
CASSQDGPTTNEKLFF
>many|-|TRBV2|TRBJ2-7
TGTGCCAGCACCCTCGGGTTGTCCTACGAGCAGTACTTC
CASTLGLSYEQYF
>many|-|TRBV13|TRBJ2-3
TGTGCCAGCAGCAACAGGAACACAGATACGCAGTATTTT
CASSNRNTDTQYF
>many|-|TRBV20-1|TRBJ1-1
TGCAGTGCTAGAGATTGGGGCACTGAAGCTTTCTTT
CSARDWGTEAFF
>-|-|TRBV7-9|TRBJ1-3
TGTGCCAGCAGCTTACTACTAGGAGTCTCTGGAAACACCATATATTTT
CASSLLLGVSGNTIYF
>-|-|TRBV2|TRBJ2-1
TGTGCCAGCAGTGAAGTAGGGGCGTCTAATGAGCAGTTCTTC
CASSEVGASNEQFF
>many|-|TRBV27|TRBJ1-1
TGTGCCAGCAGTACATGGACGGGTAGGACTGAAGCTTTCTTT
CASSTWTGRTEAFF
>-|-|TRBV4-3|TRBJ1-1
TGCGCCAGCAGCCAGGAAACGGAGGAAGCTTTCTTT
CASSQETEEAFF
>-|TRBD2|TRBV28|TRBJ2-3
TGTGCCAGCAGTTCCCTGGGACTAGATTTGAAGGATACGCAGTATTTT
CASSSLGLDLKDTQYF
>few|TRBD1|TRBV19|TRBJ1-5
TGTGCCAGTAGGCGGGACAGGGGAATTCAGCCCCAGCATTTT
CASRRDRGIQPQHF
>-|-|TRBV19|TRBJ1-1
TGTGCCAGTAGTATAGCAGGGGAGGAAGCTTTCTTT
CASSIAGEEAFF
>-|TRBD1|TRBV20-1|TRBJ2-7
TGCAGTGCTAGACCGGGACAGGGGACCTACGAGCAGTACTTC
CSARPGQGTYEQYF
>few|-|TRBV24-1|TRBJ2-1
TGTGCCACCAGTGATCCTCCCGGTGGCAATGAGCAGTTCTTC
CATSDPPGGNEQFF
>many|TRBD2|TRBV28|TRBJ2-7
TGTGCCAGCAGTTTGAGCGGGAGGCCGGGCGAGCAGTACTTC
CASSLSGRPGEQYF
>many|-|TRBV27|TRBJ2-1
TGTGCCAGCAGTTTCCCGGGACGGCCAGTAAATGAGCAGTTCTTC
CASSFPGRPVNEQFF
>many|TRBD1|TRBV5-1|TRBJ2-3
TGCGCCAGCAGCTTGGAGGGACAGACAGATACGCAGTATTTT
CASSLEGQTDTQYF
>few|-|TRBV5-6|TRBJ1-1
TGTGCCAGCAGCTTCTCGGCAGGGACGGGGAACACTGAAGCTTTCTTT
CASSFSAGTGNTEAFF
>once|-|TRBV5-4|TRBJ2-7
TGTGCCAGCAGTTATAGATCCACCTACGAGCATTACTTC
CASSYRSTYEHYF
>-|-|TRBV20-1|TRBJ1-1
TGCAGTGCCCGCCAGGGCGGGCAGAACACTGAAGCTTTCTTT
CSARQGGQNTEAFF
>many|TRBD2|TRBV20-1|TRBJ2-3
TGCAGTGCTAGTCCGGGACTAGCGGGAGGGCCCTCGAATACGCAGTATTTT
CSASPGLAGGPSNTQYF
>many|-|TRBV12-3/TRBV12-4|TRBJ2-7
TGTGCCAGCAGTTTATCGCATAATCGCGACGAGCAGTACTTC
CASSLSHNRDEQYF
>-|TRBD2|TRBV4-1|TRBJ2-1
TGCGCCAGCAGCCAAGATACCCCTCAACTAGCGGCACGGAATGAGCAGTTCTTC
CASSQDTPQLAARNEQFF
>few|TRBD1|TRBV4-1|TRBJ2-5
TGCGCCAGCAGCCATCTTAGGACAGGTGCCCAAGAGACCCAGTACTTC
CASSHLRTGAQETQYF
>few|-|TRBV28|TRBJ2-5
TGTGCCAGCAGTTTAAGCGGTGGCCCCCCGGCGAAAAGGGGCCAGTACTTC
CASSLSGGPPAKRGQYF
>-|TRBD1|TRBV7-9|TRBJ1-6
TGTACCAGCAGCTTAGGACAGGGGAATTCACCCCTCCACTTT
CTSSLGQGNSPLHF
>-|-|TRBV28|TRBJ2-7
TGTGCCAGCAGAACCACAGGGGGGGCCTACGAGCAGTACTTC
CASRTTGGAYEQYF
>few|TRBD2|TRBV10-1|TRBJ2-3
TGCGCCAGCAGTGAGCTGAATTGCGGGAGCTGTAGGGATACGCAGTATTTT
CASSELNCGSCRDTQYF
>few|-|TRBV20-1|TRBJ1-1
TGCAGTGCTAAACGAGGGGGGGGAAGCGCTGAAGCTTTCTTT
CSAKRGGGSAEAFF
>few|TRBD1|TRBV2|TRBJ2-1
TGTGCCACCCGCCGGGACAGGGTCAATGAGCAGTTCTTC
CATRRDRVNEQFF
>many|-|TRBV20-1|TRBJ2-7
TGCAGTGCTAGAGATTATGCCGGGAACACTAACGAGCAGTACTTC
CSARDYAGNTNEQYF
>-|-|TRBV19|TRBJ1-5
TGTGCCAGTCAACCCTTGACAGGCGGCAATCAGCCCCAGCATTTT
CASQPLTGGNQPQHF
>-|-|TRBV30|TRBJ2-3
TGTGCCTGGAGCGCAGTTACGCAGTATTTT
CAWSAVTQYF
>few|-|TRBV6-1|TRBJ2-7
TGTGCCATCTCCCCTCGGGGCCCCTACGAGCAGTACTTC
CAISPRGPYEQYF
>-|-|TRBV19|TRBJ1-5
TGTGCCAGTAGTATAGTAGGAGGGGGAGGTCAGCCCCAGCATTTT
CASSIVGGGGQPQHF
>many|TRBD1|TRBV6-1|TRBJ2-7
TGTGCCAGCAGGCCGGGACAGTACTTCTACGAGCAGTACTTC
CASRPGQYFYEQYF
>-|TRBD2|TRBV27|TRBJ2-1
TGTGCCAGCAGGTTGACTAGCGGGAGGTTCAATGAGCAGTTCTTC
CASRLTSGRFNEQFF
>-|-|TRBV18|TRBJ1-2
TGTGCCAGCACCTCCGAGGGGGGAGCCAACTATGGCTACACCTTC
CASTSEGGANYGYTF
>-|-|TRBV20-1|TRBJ2-5
TGCAGTGCTTCCCAGGGGGAGACCCAGTACTTC
CSASQGETQYF
>many|TRBD1|TRBV12-5|TRBJ2-3
TGTGCTAGTGGTTTGGGGATTCCAGGGGGCTTAAATACGCAGTATTTT
CASGLGIPGGLNTQYF
>once|-|TRBV6-2/TRBV6-3|TRBJ2-1
TGTGCCAGCAGTCCACGTCGACAGGGGAGGGGAGGTCAACACAGGAATGAGCAGTTCTTC
CASSPRRQGRGGQHRNEQFF